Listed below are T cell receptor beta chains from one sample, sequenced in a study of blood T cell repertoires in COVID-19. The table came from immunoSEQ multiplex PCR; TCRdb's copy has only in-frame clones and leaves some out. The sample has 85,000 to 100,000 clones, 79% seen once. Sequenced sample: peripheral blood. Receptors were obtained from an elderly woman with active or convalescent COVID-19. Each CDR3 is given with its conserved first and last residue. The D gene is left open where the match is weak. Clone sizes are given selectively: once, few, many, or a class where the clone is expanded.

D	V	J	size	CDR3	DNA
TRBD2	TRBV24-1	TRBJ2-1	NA	CATSDSIAGAYNEQFF	TGTGCCACCAGTGATTCAATAGCGGGAGCTTACAATGAGCAGTTCTTC
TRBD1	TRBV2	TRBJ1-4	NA	CASSPDRGNEKLFF	TGTGCCAGCAGTCCCGACAGGGGAAATGAAAAACTGTTTTTT
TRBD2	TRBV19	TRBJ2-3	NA	CASSPWRGARTDTQYF	TGTGCCAGTAGTCCCTGGCGGGGGGCGCGGACAGATACGCAGTATTTT
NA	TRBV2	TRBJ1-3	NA	CAGGSPPSNTIYF	TGTGCCGGGGGCAGTCCCCCCTCGAACACCATATATTTT
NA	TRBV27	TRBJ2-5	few	CASSLYPSPGAAQETQYF	TGTGCCAGCAGTTTATACCCCTCACCAGGGGCCGCGCAAGAGACCCAGTACTTC
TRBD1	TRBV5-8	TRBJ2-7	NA	CASSRTGGTYEQYF	TGTGCCAGCAGCCGGACAGGGGGCACCTACGAGCAGTACTTC
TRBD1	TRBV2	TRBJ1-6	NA	CASSVGGVYNSPLHF	TGTGCCAGCAGTGTAGGGGGCGTCTATAATTCACCCCTCCACTTT
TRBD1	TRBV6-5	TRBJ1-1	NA	CASGQTGLNTEAFF	TGTGCCAGCGGCCAGACAGGGCTTAACACTGAAGCTTTCTTT
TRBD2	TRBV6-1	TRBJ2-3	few	CASSDGLAGVMGTQYF	TGTGCCAGCAGTGATGGACTAGCGGGAGTGATGGGGACGCAGTATTTT
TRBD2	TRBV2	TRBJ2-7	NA	CASSGLSLAGGQYEQYF	TGTGCCAGCAGTGGGTTGAGCCTAGCGGGAGGTCAGTACGAGCAGTACTTC
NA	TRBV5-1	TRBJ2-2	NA	CASRGETGFTGELFF	TGTGCCAGCCGTGGGGAAACAGGGTTCACCGGGGAGCTGTTTTTT
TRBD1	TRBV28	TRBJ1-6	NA	CASSPVQGANSPLHF	TGTGCCAGCAGTCCGGTACAGGGGGCTAATTCACCCCTCCACTTT
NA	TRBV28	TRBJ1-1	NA	CASSLSGWRNTEAFF	TGTGCCAGCAGTTTAAGCGGATGGCGGAACACTGAAGCTTTCTTT
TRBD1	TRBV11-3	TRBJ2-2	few	CASSPTGDIGELFF	TGTGCCAGCAGCCCGACAGGGGACATCGGGGAGCTGTTTTTT
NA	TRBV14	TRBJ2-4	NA	CASSQWNGVAKNIQYF	TGTGCCAGCAGCCAATGGAACGGAGTAGCCAAAAACATTCAGTACTTC
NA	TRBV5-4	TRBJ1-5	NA	CASSSDIDQPQHF	TGTGCCAGCAGCTCGGACATCGATCAGCCCCAGCATTTT
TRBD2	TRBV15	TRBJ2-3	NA	CATSMGLAGRYTDTQYF	TGTGCCACCAGCATGGGACTAGCGGGAAGGTACACAGATACGCAGTATTTT
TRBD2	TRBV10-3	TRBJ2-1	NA	CAISGFGTSGEQFF	TGTGCCATCAGTGGCTTTGGGACTAGCGGTGAGCAGTTCTTC
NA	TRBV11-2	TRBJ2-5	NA	CASTPGRFRRNQETQYF	TGTGCCAGCACCCCAGGGCGGTTTAGGCGGAACCAAGAGACCCAGTACTTC
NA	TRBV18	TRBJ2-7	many	CASSPGTSYEQYF	TGTGCCAGCTCACCAGGGACATCCTACGAGCAGTACTTC
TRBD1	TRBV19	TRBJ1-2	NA	CASSLQGDEDYGYTF	TGTGCCAGTAGTCTCCAGGGGGATGAAGACTATGGCTACACCTTC
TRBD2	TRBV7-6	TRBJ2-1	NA	CASSFQAGGYNEQFF	TGTGCCAGCAGCTTCCAAGCGGGAGGGTACAATGAGCAGTTCTTC
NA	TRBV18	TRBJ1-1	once	CASSRDRYTEAFF	TGTGCCAGCTCACGAGACAGATACACTGAAGCTTTCTTT
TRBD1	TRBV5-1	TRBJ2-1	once	CASSSQTGAGNEQFF	TGCGCCAGCAGCTCCCAGACAGGGGCAGGCAATGAGCAGTTCTTC